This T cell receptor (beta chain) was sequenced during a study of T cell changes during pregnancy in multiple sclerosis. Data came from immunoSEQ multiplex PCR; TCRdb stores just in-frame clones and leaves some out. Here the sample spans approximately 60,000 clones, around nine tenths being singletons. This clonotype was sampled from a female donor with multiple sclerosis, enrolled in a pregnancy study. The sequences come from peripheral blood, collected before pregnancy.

Here the CDR3 DNA reads TGTGCCAGCAGCCCAAGCGACAGGTACGAGCAGTACTTC. Translated, it gives CASSPSDRYEQYF. The chain uses TRBV7-9 and TRBJ2-7; weak D call: TRBD1 (6 bases). Trimming cost V 5 bases and J 4 bases, with 12 bases left between them. This CDR3 spans 13 amino acids. Germline V gene sequence: CDR1 SEHNR, CDR2 FQNEAQ (reference sequence).